These 19 T cell receptor beta chains were sequenced from one sample in a study of blood T cells in healthy people across ages. A second PCR of about 6 to 12 cycles used a sample-barcoded 5' primer and a J-beta primer mix. TCRdb re-called the 5' RACE reads through MiXCR, storing one row per CDR3 protein. The data show about 290,000 distinct CDR3 sequences, roughly 27% seen once. The sequencing sample was made of blood. Receptors were obtained from a woman between 65 and 79 years old in good health.

This clonotype has only a few counts. V usage is TRBV14 and J usage is TRBJ1-2; D perhaps matches TRBD1 (5 bases). The V end was cut by 2 bases, the J end by 5 bases, with 18 bases between. The CDR3 runs to 16 residues. Germline assignment: CDR1 SGHDN and CDR2 FVKESK. CDR3 residues: CASSQLGQGTPYGYTF. CDR3 DNA: TGTGCCAGCAGCCAACTCGGGCAGGGAACGCCATATGGCTACACCTTC.

This clonotype was observed a handful of times. The chain uses TRBV28 and TRBJ1-2; possibly TRBD1 for D (5 bases). This CDR3 comprises 12 residues. Trimming removed 10 bases at V and 1 base at J, with 10 bases between. Germline V lookup: CDR1 MDHEN, CDR2 SYDVKM. This chain's CDR3 is CATSGINYGYTF. CDR3 nucleotides: TGTGCCACTTCAGGGATTAACTATGGCTACACCTTC.

The chain has TRBV5-1 and TRBJ1-2, with TRBD1 identical over 9 bases. V trimming: 2 bases; J trimming: 8 bases; junction bases outside the gene matches: 7. This CDR3 comprises 14 residues. The germline V gene has CDR1 SGHRS and CDR2 YFSETQ. The CDR3 sequence: CASSFSQGARGYTF. The CDR3 region has the DNA TGCGCCAGCAGCTTTTCACAGGGGGCGAGGGGCTACACCTTC.

This chain uses TRBV7-2 with TRBJ1-2; D call uncertain. The germline CDR1 and CDR2 sequences are SGHTA and FQGNSA. V dropped 2 bases and J dropped 4 bases, with 17 bases sitting between them. This CDR3 region has 16 residues. Here the CDR3 DNA reads TGTGCCAGCAGCTTAAATAGCCTTCCCCGGGGCTATGGCTACACCTTC. Protein: CASSLNSLPRGYGYTF.

The chain is built from TRBV2 and TRBJ1-2; unclear D gene. The CDR3 runs 13 residues. Germline V gives CDR1 SNHLY, CDR2 FYNNEI. V was cut by 1 base and J by 4 bases, with 7 bases left in between. The CDR3 nucleotides read TGTGCCAGCAGTGAAGACAGATTCTATGGCTACACCTTC. Protein product: CASSEDRFYGYTF.

The chain joins TRBV28 to TRBJ1-2, with 8 bases lining up with TRBD1. Germline V gene lookup returns CDR1 MDHEN and CDR2 SYDVKM. The CDR3 runs 15 residues. V gave up 5 bases and J gave up 8 bases; unmatched junction bases: 13. CDR3 in amino acids: CASSAPTGAPWGYTF. CDR3 coding DNA: TGTGCCAGCAGTGCCCCGACAGGGGCACCGTGGGGCTACACCTTC.

V usage is TRBV18 and J usage is TRBJ2-7; D may be TRBD2 (8 bases). This CDR3 spans 16 amino acids. Trimming left V 1 base short and J 7 bases short, with 20 bases between. Germline CDR1 KGHSH, CDR2 LQKENI. CDR3 sequence: CASSPRRDSGSGEQYF. Written as DNA, the CDR3 is TGTGCCAGCTCACCACGGAGGGACAGCGGGAGTGGTGAGCAGTACTTC.

This chain links TRBV7-2 with TRBJ2-6; possible D gene TRBD2, 5 bases. Trimming shortened V by 7 bases and J by 4 bases, and 20 bases separated the two germline ends. Germline V gene data show CDR1 as SGHTA and CDR2 as FQGNSA. The CDR3 is 17 residues long. The CDR3 region is CASNVRGGGLGANVLTF. The CDR3 coding sequence is TGTGCCAGCAATGTGAGAGGTGGCGGGCTCGGGGCCAACGTCCTGACTTTC.

This clonotype was counted between two and nine times. J is TRBJ2-2 and V is TRBV2, with 7 bases aligning to TRBD1. Trimming cost V 9 bases and J 3 bases; bases outside gene matches: 4. Looked up from germline, CDR1 is SNHLY and CDR2 is FYNNEI. The CDR3 has 13 residues. CDR3 region: CASNDRDTGELFF. DNA of the CDR3: TGTGCCAGTAACGACAGGGACACCGGGGAGCTGTTTTTT.

This clonotype has only a few counts. The chain uses TRBV5-1 and TRBJ2-5; D is ambiguous. The end of the DNA fits TRBJ2-1 better, so the J call may be wrong. The CDR3 loop spans 11 amino acids. Germline V gene lookup returns CDR1 SGHRS and CDR2 YFSETQ. CDR3 nucleotide sequence: TGCGCCAGCACCCCCCCGAATGAGCAGTTCTTC. Amino acid sequence: CASTPPNEQFF.

The chain couples TRBV7-9 to TRBJ1-1; no clear D gene. Germline CDR1 is SEHNR and CDR2 is FQNEAQ (reference sequence). Trimming left V 5 bases short and J 5 bases short, with 12 bases between. CDR3 size: 13 residues. The CDR3 is CASSLKRSTEAFF. The CDR3 DNA follows: TGTGCCAGCAGCCTGAAACGATCTACTGAAGCTTTCTTT.

A few counts support this clonotype. V gene TRBV7-2 combines with J gene TRBJ2-7, with TRBD2 matching 13 bases. Looked up from germline, CDR1 is SGHTA and CDR2 is FQGNSA. The V and J ends lost 3 bases and 7 bases, in that order; junction bases with no gene match: 3. This CDR3 comprises 14 residues. CDR3 residues: CASSFQTSGGEQYF. CDR3 DNA: TGTGCCAGCAGCTTCCAGACTAGCGGGGGGGAGCAGTACTTC.

In this sample, this clonotype turned up a few times. The chain recombines TRBV28 with TRBJ2-5; possible D gene TRBD2, 5 bases. The end of the DNA fits TRBJ2-1 better, so the J call may be wrong. This CDR3 region has 14 residues. Per germline, CDR1 MDHEN and CDR2 SYDVKM. The CDR3 nucleotides read TGTGCCAGCAGTTTCCCTCGGGGATACAATGAGCAGTTCTTC. As protein: CASSFPRGYNEQFF.

This clonotype was recorded a few times. The rearrangement uses TRBV20-1 and TRBJ1-1; D gene unclear. CDR3 length equals 13 residues. Trimming stripped 3 bases from V and 1 base from J, with 9 bases between. CDR1 is DFQATT, CDR2 SNEGSKA, per germline (reference sequence). The CDR3 coding sequence is TGCAGTGCTAGTCCCCCGGGGAACACTGAAGCTTTCTTT. Translating it yields CSASPPGNTEAFF.

This chain connects TRBV27 to TRBJ2-2; either TRBD1 or TRBD2 may supply D (5 bases each). The V and J ends lost 3 bases and 6 bases respectively, with 11 bases between them. The germline V gene has CDR1 MNHEY and CDR2 SMNVEV (reference sequence). CDR3 length equals 14 residues. The CDR3 protein is CASSFGRDPGELFF. The CDR3 DNA sequence: TGTGCCAGCAGTTTCGGCAGGGACCCCGGGGAGCTGTTTTTT.

The rearrangement joins TRBV7-2 to TRBJ2-3; TRBD1 aligns across 8 bases. The CDR3 length is 16 residues. V dropped 4 bases and J dropped 1; count of bases not matched to a gene: 7. CDR1 is SGHTA and CDR2 is FQGNSA in the germline V gene. The CDR3: CASSYTTGAGTDTQYF. DNA for the CDR3: TGTGCCAGCAGCTACACGACAGGGGCCGGCACAGATACGCAGTATTTT.

The V call is TRBV3-1, the J call TRBJ2-5; tentatively, D is TRBD1 (5 bases). The DNA end is more similar to TRBJ2-7, so the J call may be wrong. This CDR3 contains 12 residues. Germline CDR1 is LGHDT and CDR2 is YNNKEL (reference sequence). CDR3 sequence (DNA): TGTGCCAGCAGTTACCAGGGTTACGAGCAGTACTTC. It yields the protein CASSYQGYEQYF.

The V gene is TRBV9, the J gene TRBJ2-1; 12 bases are shared with TRBD1. Germline V gives CDR1 SGDLS, CDR2 YYNGEE. V lost 3 bases and J lost 4; bases outside the gene matches: 8. The CDR3 runs to 17 residues. This CDR3 reads CASSANPGQGAYNEQFF. CDR3 nucleotides: TGTGCCAGCAGCGCCAACCCGGGACAGGGGGCTTACAATGAGCAGTTCTTC.

This clonotype has only a few counts. The chain recombines TRBV6-6 with TRBJ2-3; no firm D call. Germline V gene sequence: CDR1 MNHNY, CDR2 SVGAGI (reference sequence). The germline V and J ends were trimmed by 6 bases and 4 bases, with 8 bases remaining between them. CDR3 length equals 12 residues. The CDR3 region has the DNA TGTGCCAGCAGCCCCATGGCAGATACGCAGTATTTT. This sequence encodes CASSPMADTQYF.